The 30 T cell receptor beta chains below come from one sample, sequenced in a study of graft-versus-host responses after intestinal transplantation. TCRdb keeps only in-frame clones here, not all; method: immunoSEQ multiplex PCR. The table has 70,000 to 95,000 clones, roughly 91% seen once. These receptors' antigens are unknown. The material was unstimulated CD8+ T cells sorted from spleen or lymph node cells, obtained before transplant. The receptor source for this set is a human donor who was the organ donor for an intestinal transplant.

This clone has just one count. Since no conserved phenylalanine or tryptophan closes the CDR3, a read error is the likely cause. The DNA is left out, because the CDR3 cannot be placed on it with certainty; the CDR3 is given as TCRdb lists it. The chain combines TRBV7-8 with TRBJ1-3; no DNA check was done on the table's D call, TRBD1. The CDR3 extends over 11 residues, inclusive of both ends. Germline values: CDR1 SGHVS, CDR2 FQNEAQ. The chain's CDR3 is CASNRALDRGD.

The chain is built from TRBV19 and TRBJ2-2; no reliable D call. This CDR3 is 12 amino acids long. The V gene's germline CDR1 is LNHDA and CDR2 SQIVND (reference sequence). V dropped 4 bases and J dropped 7 bases, with 7 bases sitting between them. The CDR3 is CASSTGGGELFF. The CDR3 bases are TGTGCCAGTAGTACGGGTGGCGGGGAGCTGTTTTTT.

The count of this clone is one. The chain is built from TRBV7-9 and TRBJ2-7, with D maybe TRBD1 (8 bases). Germline V lookup: CDR1 SEHNR, CDR2 FQNEAQ (reference sequence). This CDR3 spans 15 amino acids. Trimming took 10 bases from V and 1 from J, leaving 20 bases between them. The DNA for the CDR3 is TGTGCCATCTCCCCCTACAGGGGGGGGTCCTACGAGCAGTACTTC. Its protein is CAISPYRGGSYEQYF.

The chain links TRBV15 to TRBJ2-1; 8 positions agree with TRBD2. Germline CDR1 and CDR2: LNHNV and YYDKDF (reference sequence). The CDR3 is made up of 15 amino acids. Trimming removed 3 bases from V and 10 bases from J; junction bases left unmatched: 11. Written as DNA, the CDR3 is TGTGCCACCAGCAGCGCGGGGGGACCCCGCGAGGAGCAGTTCTTC. Amino acids: CATSSAGGPREEQFF.

The genes are TRBV6-1 and TRBJ1-3; no definite D call. Germline V gene lookup returns CDR1 MNHNS and CDR2 SASEGT. The length of the CDR3 is 13 residues. Trimming stripped 1 base from V and 4 bases from J, with 5 bases between. The CDR3 sequence: CASSEGGGNTIYF. The CDR3 DNA follows: TGTGCCAGCAGTGAAGGAGGAGGAAACACCATATATTTT.

V is TRBV28 and J is TRBJ2-7; tentative D call: TRBD2 (6 bases). Germline lookup yields CDR1 MDHEN and CDR2 SYDVKM. Trimming pared 3 bases from V and 2 bases from J, leaving 11 bases between. CDR3 length: 14 residues. The CDR3 nucleotides read TGTGCCAGCAGTTTGGGGACTGAAGCCTACGAGCAGTACTTC. It encodes CASSLGTEAYEQYF.

The chain is built from TRBV5-4 and TRBJ2-7, with 7 positions matching TRBD1. CDR1 and CDR2 from the germline V gene are SGHNT and YYREEE (reference sequence). After removal of 2 bases from V and 3 bases from J, the junction contained 8 bases not matched to a gene. This CDR3 has 15 residues. The DNA of the CDR3 is TGTGCCAGCAGCTTTTGGGACAGAGTAAACTACGAGCAGTACTTC. It translates to CASSFWDRVNYEQYF.

The chain employs TRBV19 and TRBJ1-5; no clear D. Germline loops: CDR1 LNHDA, CDR2 SQIVND (reference sequence). V was shortened by 9 bases and J by 6 bases, with 12 bases between the two germline ends. This CDR3 is 12 amino acids long. CDR3 sequence (DNA): TGTGCCAGCTCTAATCTAGGTCAGCCCCAGCATTTT. Its translation is CASSNLGQPQHF. Variable domain in full (rest from reference TRBV19 and TRBJ1-5): DGGITQSPKYLFRKEGQNVTLSCEQNLNHDAMYWYRQDPGQGLRLIYYSQIVNDFQKGDIAEGYSVSREKKESFPLTVTSAQKNPTAFYLCASSNLGQPQHFGDGTRLSIL.

The CDR3 nucleotides are TGCGCCAGCAGCTTGGAGGGAGAGATTTACAATGAGCAGTTCTTC. Translated: CASSLEGEIYNEQFF. The chain is built from TRBV5-1 and TRBJ2-1, with a weak D call TRBD2 (5 bases). There are 15 residues in the CDR3. Trimming left V 0 bases short and J 4 bases short, with 11 bases between. Germline lookup yields CDR1 SGHRS and CDR2 YFSETQ.

This chain uses TRBV28 with TRBJ2-3; TRBD1 agrees at 9 bases. CDR1 and CDR2 (germline): MDHEN, SYDVKM. The CDR3 spans 15 residues. Trimming removed 5 bases from V and 4 bases from J; junction bases left unmatched: 7. The CDR3 sequence: CASSTGDREADTQYF. The CDR3 DNA follows: TGTGCCAGCAGTACGGGGGACAGGGAGGCAGATACGCAGTATTTT.

The chain links TRBV5-6 to TRBJ2-1; a weak D match, TRBD2 (7 bases). The CDR3 contains 17 residues. Trimming left V 2 bases short and J 6 bases short, with 21 bases between. Germline CDR1 and CDR2: SGHDT and YYEEEE. Written as DNA, the CDR3 is TGTGCCAGCAGCTTATTACTTGGCGGGGGCGGGTTCAATGAGCAGTTCTTC. Translated, it gives CASSLLLGGGGFNEQFF.

This clone was seen once. The rearrangement links TRBV7-9 to TRBJ2-1; TRBD2 aligns across 9 bases. This CDR3 is built from 15 residues. V shed 5 bases, J shed 4 bases, and the junction held 6 bases outside the gene matches. Germline V gene sequence: CDR1 SEHNR, CDR2 FQNEAQ (reference sequence). The CDR3 DNA sequence: TGTGCCAGCAGCCTCCTAGCGGGACCTTACAATGAGCAGTTCTTC. It codes for CASSLLAGPYNEQFF.

This chain links TRBV7-9 with TRBJ2-7; no clear D. Germline values: CDR1 SEHNR, CDR2 FQNEAQ (reference sequence). Trimming removed 1 base at V and 6 bases at J, with 7 bases between. CDR3 length equals 12 residues. The CDR3 loop is CASSLGAREQYF. CDR3 DNA sequence: TGTGCCAGCAGCTTAGGGGCACGCGAGCAGTACTTC.

V is TRBV6-5 and J is TRBJ1-1; 8 bases fit TRBD1. The CDR3 consists of 15 residues. Germline lookup yields CDR1 MNHEY and CDR2 SVGAGI. Losses at the gene ends were 7 bases for V and 1 base for J; bases not matched to a gene: 8. The CDR3 here is CASTQDRVGNTEAFF. The DNA for the CDR3 is TGTGCCAGCACCCAGGACAGGGTGGGGAACACTGAAGCTTTCTTT.

The CDR3 DNA is TGTGCCAGCAGCCCCTCAGACAGATATAGTGGGCAGTACTTC. This codes for CASSPSDRYSGQYF. The V call is TRBV13, the J call TRBJ2-7; the D gene is possibly TRBD1 (5 bases). This CDR3 has 14 amino acids. Germline loops: CDR1 PRHDT, CDR2 FYEKMQ (reference sequence). V lost 5 bases, J lost 9 bases, and 20 bases lay in between.

This clone was seen only once. The chain carries TRBV10-3 and TRBJ2-5; TRBD2 matches at 9 bases. From germline, CDR1 is ENHRY and CDR2 SYGVKD. This CDR3 spans 14 amino acids. After removal of 5 bases from V and 5 bases from J, the junction contained 6 bases not matched to a gene. The CDR3 DNA reads TGTGCCATCAGTATAGCGGGGGAGGTGGAGACCCAGTACTTC. Protein: CAISIAGEVETQYF.

The V call is TRBV28, the J call TRBJ2-3; 14 nucleotides line up with TRBD2. The CDR3 loop spans 16 amino acids. The ends lost 7 bases at V and 2 bases at J; junction bases unmatched: 5. CDR1 is MDHEN, CDR2 SYDVKM, per germline. The CDR3 bases are TGTGCCAGCACCGCGACTAGCGGGAGGGTCACAGATACGCAGTATTTT. It yields the protein CASTATSGRVTDTQYF.

This chain links TRBV27 with TRBJ2-7; 8 bases agree with TRBD2. CDR1 is MNHEY and CDR2 is SMNVEV in the germline V gene (reference sequence). V gave up 0 bases and J gave up 4 bases; unmatched junction bases: 5. The CDR3 is 15 residues long. CDR3 in amino acids: CASSLSTSAAYEQYF. CDR3 bases: TGTGCCAGCAGTTTATCGACTAGCGCTGCTTACGAGCAGTACTTC.

The table lists this clone with a few counts. The chain carries TRBV5-1 and TRBJ1-1, with D perhaps TRBD1 (6 bases). V was pared by 4 bases and J by 7 bases, with 20 bases between. The CDR3 covers 15 residues. Germline V gene sequence: CDR1 SGHRS, CDR2 YFSETQ. CDR3 amino acids: CASSLRVGQGIEAFF. For the CDR3, the DNA is TGCGCCAGCAGCCTAAGGGTGGGGCAGGGGATTGAAGCTTTCTTT.

V and J are TRBV5-4 and TRBJ2-5; TRBD2 matches 11 bases. This CDR3 contains 15 residues. J gave up 5 bases and V 5 bases, and 8 bases lay outside the gene matches. Germline CDR1 is SGHNT and CDR2 is YYREEE (reference sequence). Written as DNA, the CDR3 is TGTGCCAGCAGGTTAGCGGGAGGGCCCGGCGAGACCCAGTACTTC. It codes for CASRLAGGPGETQYF.

The J gene is TRBJ2-3, the V gene TRBV5-1; 9 bases are a match to TRBD2. The length of the CDR3 is 16 residues. The J segment lost 1 base and the V segment lost 0 bases, leaving 3 bases of the junction unmatched. The germline V gene encodes CDR1 SGHRS and CDR2 YFSETQ. The CDR3 sequence is CASSLEASGGTDTQYF. The CDR3 DNA reads as TGCGCCAGCAGCTTGGAGGCTAGCGGGGGCACAGATACGCAGTATTTT.

The J gene is TRBJ2-7, the V gene TRBV27; 9 nucleotides line up with TRBD1. V was clipped by 6 bases and J by 3 bases; unmatched bases: 3. Germline V gives CDR1 MNHEY, CDR2 SMNVEV (reference sequence). The CDR3 consists of 13 residues. The DNA of the CDR3 is TGTGCCAGCAGACAGGGGGCCCTCTACGAGCAGTACTTC. This translates into CASRQGALYEQYF.

The chain combines TRBV12-5 with TRBJ2-1, with 12 positions matching TRBD2. The J segment lost 9 bases and the V segment lost 1 base, leaving 4 bases of the junction unmatched. Germline values: CDR1 LGHNT, CDR2 FRNRAP. The CDR3 contains 15 residues. The CDR3 loop is CASGLGLAGVGEQFF. CDR3 nucleotides: TGTGCTAGTGGTTTGGGACTAGCGGGAGTGGGTGAGCAGTTCTTC.

The rearrangement joins TRBV6-5 to TRBJ2-7; 8 positions match TRBD1. This CDR3 contains 14 residues. In germline, CDR1 is MNHEY, CDR2 SVGAGI. Trimming at V came to 6 bases and at J to 5 bases, leaving 9 bases not matched to a gene. This CDR3 reads CASRDRALSNEQYF. CDR3 coding DNA: TGTGCCAGCAGGGACAGGGCCCTAAGCAACGAGCAGTACTTC.

V usage is TRBV6-4 and J usage is TRBJ2-7; 7 bases line up with TRBD2. Germline values: CDR1 MRHNA, CDR2 SNTAGT. The CDR3 consists of 14 residues. Trimming cost V 4 bases and J 0 bases; bases outside gene matches: 3. The CDR3 nucleotides are TGTGCCAGCAGTGTCGCTAGCGGCTCCTACGAGCAGTACTTC. Translated: CASSVASGSYEQYF.

The rearrangement joins TRBV13 to TRBJ2-3; 8 bases map to TRBD1. After removal of 3 bases from V and 4 bases from J, the junction contained 3 bases not matched to a gene. The germline CDR1 and CDR2 sequences are PRHDT and FYEKMQ (reference sequence). The CDR3 has 14 residues. This CDR3 reads CASSFGQGADTQYF. The CDR3 nucleotides read TGTGCCAGCAGCTTCGGACAGGGAGCAGATACGCAGTATTTT.

The rearrangement joins TRBV7-8 to TRBJ2-1, with TRBD1 matching 9 bases. CDR3 length: 18 residues. The germline V gene has CDR1 SGHVS and CDR2 FQNEAQ. V trimming: 1 base; J trimming: 3 bases; junction bases outside the gene matches: 10. The CDR3 spells CASSLDLAGQGHYNEQFF. The CDR3 nucleotides are TGTGCCAGCAGCTTAGATTTGGCGGGACAGGGCCACTACAATGAGCAGTTCTTC.

The chain combines TRBV13 with TRBJ1-2; 10 nucleotides line up with TRBD1. Trimming removed 10 bases from V and 8 bases from J; junction bases left unmatched: 22. CDR3 size: 17 residues. Germline loops: CDR1 PRHDT, CDR2 FYEKMQ (reference sequence). DNA for the CDR3: TGTGCCACCGAACCCGGGACAGGGGAATTAAGCGTCCTGGGCTACACCTTC. Protein sequence: CATEPGTGELSVLGYTF.

The chain uses TRBV25-1 and TRBJ1-3; no clear D gene. CDR1 is MGHDK and CDR2 is SYGVNS in the germline V gene. This CDR3 comprises 15 residues. V was trimmed by 1 base and J by 2 bases, leaving 9 bases between them. The CDR3 sequence is CASSELGGPGNTIYF. CDR3 nucleotide sequence: TGTGCCAGCAGTGAATTGGGAGGGCCTGGAAACACCATATATTTT. Based on the CDR3 plus reference TRBV25-1 and TRBJ1-3, the full variable domain is EADIYQTPRYLVIGTGKKITLECSQTMGHDKMYWYQQDPGMELHLIHYSYGVNSTEKGDLSSESTVSRIRTEHFPLTLESARPSHTSQYLCASSELGGPGNTIYFGEGSWLTVV.

The J gene is TRBJ2-5, the V gene TRBV27; 11 bases match TRBD2. The CDR3 is 16 residues long. Germline loops: CDR1 MNHEY, CDR2 SMNVEV (reference sequence). The trim removed 6 bases at V and 5 bases at J, leaving 11 bases unmatched. CDR3 loop: CASSPTSGSVRETQYF. The CDR3 DNA reads as TGTGCCAGCAGCCCTACTAGCGGGAGTGTCCGGGAGACCCAGTACTTC.